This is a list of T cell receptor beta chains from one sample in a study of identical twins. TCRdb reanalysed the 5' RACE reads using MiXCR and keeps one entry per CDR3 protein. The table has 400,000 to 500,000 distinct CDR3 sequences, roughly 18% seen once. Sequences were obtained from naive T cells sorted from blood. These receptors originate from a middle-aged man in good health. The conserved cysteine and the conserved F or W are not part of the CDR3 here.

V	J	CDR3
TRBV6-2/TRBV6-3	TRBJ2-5	ASSGTSLETQY
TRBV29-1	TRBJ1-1	SVRGALVTEAF
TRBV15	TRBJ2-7	ATSRGGTSGSYEQY
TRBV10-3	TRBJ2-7	AISESSMTGSSRDKQY
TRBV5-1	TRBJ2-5	ASSFTGVETQY
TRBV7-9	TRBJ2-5	ASSLLFAETQY
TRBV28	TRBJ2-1	ASSPLWREQF
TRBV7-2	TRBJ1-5	ASSVGYSNQPQH
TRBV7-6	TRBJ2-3	ASSLRVVSRTDTQY
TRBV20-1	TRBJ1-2	SARETGYSYGYT
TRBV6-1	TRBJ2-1	ASNPRTYNEQF
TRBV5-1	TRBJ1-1	ASSSEGLEAF
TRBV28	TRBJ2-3	ASSTSGRYDQY
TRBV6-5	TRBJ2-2	ASSYLGPGELF
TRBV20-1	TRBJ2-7	SARRGQGEVEQY
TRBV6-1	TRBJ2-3	ASSSWATYTQY
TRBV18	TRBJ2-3	ASSPPNGLMNTQY
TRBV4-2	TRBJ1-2	ASSLDLDRGTYYGYT
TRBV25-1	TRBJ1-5	ASSDHGRDQPQH
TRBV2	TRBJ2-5	ASSEAPKGGETQY
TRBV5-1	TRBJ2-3	ASSETPEGADTQY
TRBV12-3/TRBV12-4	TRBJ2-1	ASSQLAGANYNEQF
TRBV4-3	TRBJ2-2	ASSQDYGGVTGELF
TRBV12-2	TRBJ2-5	ASRLAIPRQGIQETQY
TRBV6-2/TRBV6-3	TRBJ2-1	ASSNHLYNEQF
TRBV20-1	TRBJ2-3	SARARGNTDTQY
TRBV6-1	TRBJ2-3	ASRGTTSTDTQY
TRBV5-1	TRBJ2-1	ASSGGRGSWNEQF
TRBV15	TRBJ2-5	ATSSLGRDEVQETQY
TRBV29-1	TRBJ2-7	SVGLEQGTYEQY
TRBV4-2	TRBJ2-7	ASSPPTGGEQY
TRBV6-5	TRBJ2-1	ASRLTSGRAGEQF
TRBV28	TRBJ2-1	ASSLFLGLAPSYNEQF
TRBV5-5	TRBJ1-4	ASSWTGDEKLF
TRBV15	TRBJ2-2	ATSRGRDRDTGELF
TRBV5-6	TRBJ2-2	ASSQTGYANTGELF
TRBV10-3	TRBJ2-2	AISVAGTNTGELF
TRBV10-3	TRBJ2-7	AISHSGSSYEQY
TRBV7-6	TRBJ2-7	ASSLGGVGTYEQY
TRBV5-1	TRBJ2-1	ASVGQQEQF
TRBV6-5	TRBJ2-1	ASSYSLGQGNEQF
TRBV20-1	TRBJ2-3	SASPEPLFVKY
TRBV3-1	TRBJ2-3	ASSPGAGWTQY
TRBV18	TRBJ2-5	ASSPAPQDQETQY
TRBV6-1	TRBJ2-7	ASRTPGTGEQY
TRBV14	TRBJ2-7	ASSQHLTGMSYEQY
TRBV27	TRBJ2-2	ASSLNGGNTGELF
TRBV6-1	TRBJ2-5	ASRFRGGETQY
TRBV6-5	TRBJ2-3	ASSHGGGSTDTQY
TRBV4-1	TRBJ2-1	ASSQLAGEYNEQF
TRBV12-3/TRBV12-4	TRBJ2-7	ASSLGPTNAYEQY
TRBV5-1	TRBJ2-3	ASSLAGTSSDTQY
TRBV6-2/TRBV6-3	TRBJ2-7	ASSKAGPTLGYEQY
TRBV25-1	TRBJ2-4	ASSESGPRTKNIQY